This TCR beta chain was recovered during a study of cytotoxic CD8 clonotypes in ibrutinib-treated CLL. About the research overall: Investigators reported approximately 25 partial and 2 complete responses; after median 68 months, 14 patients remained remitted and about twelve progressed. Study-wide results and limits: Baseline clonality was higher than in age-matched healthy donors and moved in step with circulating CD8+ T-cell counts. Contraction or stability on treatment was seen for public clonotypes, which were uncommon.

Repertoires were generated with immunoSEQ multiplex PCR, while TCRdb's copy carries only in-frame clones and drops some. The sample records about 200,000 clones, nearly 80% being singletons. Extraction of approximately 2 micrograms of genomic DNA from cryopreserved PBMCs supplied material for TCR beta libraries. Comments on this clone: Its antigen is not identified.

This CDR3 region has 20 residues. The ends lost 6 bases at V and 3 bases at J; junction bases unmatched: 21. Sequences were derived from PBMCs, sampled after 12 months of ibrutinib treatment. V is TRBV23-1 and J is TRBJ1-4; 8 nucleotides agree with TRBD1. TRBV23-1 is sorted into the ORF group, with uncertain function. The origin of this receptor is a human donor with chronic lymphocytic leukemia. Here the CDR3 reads CASSHPCNPGGEGSNEKLFF. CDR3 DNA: TGCGCCAGCAGCCATCCATGTAACCCAGGGGGCGAAGGATCTAATGAAAAACTGTTTTTT.